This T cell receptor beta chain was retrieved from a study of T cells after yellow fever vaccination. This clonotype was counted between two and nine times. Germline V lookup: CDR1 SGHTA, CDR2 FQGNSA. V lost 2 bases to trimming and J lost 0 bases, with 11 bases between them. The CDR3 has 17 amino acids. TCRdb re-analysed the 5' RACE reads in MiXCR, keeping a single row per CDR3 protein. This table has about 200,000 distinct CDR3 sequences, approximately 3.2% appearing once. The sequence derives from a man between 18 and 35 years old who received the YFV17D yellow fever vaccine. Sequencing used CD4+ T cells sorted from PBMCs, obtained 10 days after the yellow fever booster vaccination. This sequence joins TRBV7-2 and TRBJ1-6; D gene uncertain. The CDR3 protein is CASSLSAGSSYNSPLHF. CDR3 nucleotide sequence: TGTGCCAGCAGCTTATCGGCCGGAAGCTCCTATAATTCACCCCTCCACTTT.